The rows below give T cell receptor beta chains drawn from one sample of a study of blood T cell repertoires in COVID-19. The protocol was immunoSEQ multiplex PCR, while the TCRdb copy is restricted to in-frame clones and leaves out a portion. Here the sample spans about 89,000 clones, less than 95% being singletons. Material: peripheral blood. The receptors come from a human donor with active COVID-19. The donor label of this sample is uncertain. CDR3s include the opening cysteine and the closing phenylalanine or tryptophan. The D gene is left open where the match is weak. Clone size is shown for a subset of rows, as once, few, many or a class of expanded clone.

clone_size j_call d_call v_call cdr3_aa cdr3_nt
- TRBJ2-5 - TRBV19 CASSMNREGETQYF TGTGCCAGTAGTATGAACAGGGAGGGAGAGACCCAGTACTTC
- TRBJ2-7 - TRBV14 CASSQEIPGIYEQYF TGTGCCAGCAGCCAAGAGATCCCAGGGATCTACGAGCAGTACTTC
- TRBJ2-7 TRBD1 TRBV4-2 CASSPGDRGYEQYF TGTGCCAGCAGCCCCGGGGACAGGGGCTACGAGCAGTACTTC
- TRBJ2-7 - TRBV11-2 CASSLILGAHYEQYF TGTGCCAGCAGCTTAATTCTGGGCGCTCACTACGAGCAGTACTTC
- TRBJ1-2 - TRBV5-1 CASSYDSLGGYTF TGCGCCAGCAGCTACGACAGCCTTGGAGGCTACACCTTC
- TRBJ2-5 - TRBV15 CATSTGIQETQYF TGTGCCACCAGCACAGGGATACAAGAGACCCAGTACTTC
- TRBJ2-7 - TRBV6-6 CASSYDGGTGQGEQYF TGTGCCAGCAGTTACGACGGCGGGACGGGCCAGGGCGAGCAGTACTTC
- TRBJ1-5 TRBD1 TRBV5-1 CASSFTRQGARRQPQHF TGCGCCAGCAGCTTTACTAGACAGGGGGCCCGTCGTCAGCCCCAGCATTTT
few TRBJ2-3 - TRBV3-1/TRBV3-2 CASSTRRGIGTDTQYF TGTGCCAGCAGCACCCGGCGGGGCATTGGCACAGATACGCAGTATTTT
- TRBJ1-4 - TRBV6-2/TRBV6-3 CASSTTGRLFF TGTGCCAGCAGTACCACAGGGCGACTGTTTTTT
- TRBJ2-5 TRBD2 TRBV7-9 CASSLIRGGLEETQYF TGTGCCAGCAGCTTAATCCGGGGGGGCCTAGAGGAGACCCAGTACTTC
- TRBJ1-6 - TRBV14 CVSSQDRPGFSPLHF TGTGTCAGCAGCCAAGATCGGCCAGGTTTTTCACCCCTCCACTTT
- TRBJ2-7 TRBD2 TRBV19 CASSTISGGTSYEQYF TGTGCCAGTAGTACCATTAGCGGGGGGACCTCCTACGAGCAGTACTTC
- TRBJ2-3 TRBD2 TRBV20-1 CSASSGGALGTDTQYF TGCAGTGCTAGTAGCGGGGGGGCCTTGGGCACAGATACGCAGTATTTT
few TRBJ1-6 - TRBV7-9 CASSLAEYNNSPLHF TGTGCCAGCAGCTTAGCGGAGTATAATAATTCACCCCTCCACTTT
- TRBJ1-5 - TRBV5-1 CASSLGEGGDQPQHF TGCGCCAGCAGCTTGGGGGAAGGGGGGGATCAGCCCCAGCATTTT
- TRBJ1-3 - TRBV7-2 CASSLALGAGNTIYF TGTGCCAGCAGCTTAGCGCTAGGGGCTGGAAACACCATATATTTT
- TRBJ2-7 TRBD1 TRBV7-9 CASSLGQGVLVEQYF TGTGCCAGCAGCTTGGGACAGGGGGTCTTGGTCGAGCAGTACTTC
- TRBJ2-4 - TRBV2 CASSDLRRDIQYF TGTGCCAGCAGTGACCTGCGGCGGGACATTCAGTACTTC
- TRBJ2-1 - TRBV2 CASEGDNEQFF TGTGCCAGCGAAGGGGACAATGAGCAGTTCTTC
- TRBJ2-3 - TRBV2 CASSPRDNTDTQYF TGTGCCAGCAGTCCCCGGGACAACACAGATACGCAGTATTTT